Listed below are T cell receptor beta chains from one sample, sequenced in a study of T cells after somatic rescue of genetic block. The table came from immunoSEQ multiplex PCR; TCRdb's copy has only in-frame clones and leaves some out. The table has around 67,000 clones, about 92% seen once. The source material was peripheral blood mononuclear cells (PBMCs). The receptors derive from a man aged 35 to 55. Both conserved end residues are part of each CDR3. Fields, in order: D gene, clone size, V gene, J gene, CDR3 protein, CDR3 DNA. A D gene is named only where the DNA matches it firmly. Expanded clones get a size class; other rows say once, few or many, or leave the size out.

d_call: .
clone_size: .
v_call: TRBV2
j_call: TRBJ1-1
cdr3_aa: CASSEIGGNTEAFF
cdr3_nt: TGTGCCAGCAGTGAAATCGGGGGGAACACTGAAGCTTTCTTT

d_call: .
clone_size: .
v_call: TRBV23-1
j_call: TRBJ1-5
cdr3_aa: CASSRDRDQPQHF
cdr3_nt: TGCGCCAGCAGCCGGGACCGCGATCAGCCCCAGCATTTT

d_call: .
clone_size: .
v_call: TRBV6-5
j_call: TRBJ2-7
cdr3_aa: CATNPGHLYEQYF
cdr3_nt: TGTGCCACCAACCCGGGACATCTCTACGAGCAGTACTTC

d_call: .
clone_size: .
v_call: TRBV7-8
j_call: TRBJ1-3
cdr3_aa: CASQTFSGNTIYF
cdr3_nt: TGTGCCAGCCAGACTTTCTCTGGAAACACCATATATTTT

d_call: .
clone_size: .
v_call: TRBV19
j_call: TRBJ1-3
cdr3_aa: CASSTGTPFGNTIYF
cdr3_nt: TGTGCCAGTAGTACGGGTACCCCCTTTGGAAACACCATATATTTT

d_call: .
clone_size: few
v_call: TRBV2
j_call: TRBJ1-4
cdr3_aa: CASSVGEKLFF
cdr3_nt: TGTGCCAGCAGTGTTGGGGAAAAACTGTTTTTT

d_call: TRBD1
clone_size: .
v_call: TRBV7-9
j_call: TRBJ1-2
cdr3_aa: CASSRGTVSFF
cdr3_nt: TGTGCCAGCAGCCGGGGGACAGTTTCCTTCTTC

d_call: .
clone_size: .
v_call: TRBV6-6
j_call: TRBJ1-1
cdr3_aa: CASSYSSQGIEAFF
cdr3_nt: TGTGCCAGCAGTTACTCGAGTCAGGGAATTGAAGCTTTCTTT

d_call: TRBD1
clone_size: .
v_call: TRBV30
j_call: TRBJ1-2
cdr3_aa: CAWSVFPTGYGYTF
cdr3_nt: TGTGCCTGGAGTGTATTCCCGACAGGGTATGGCTACACCTTC

d_call: .
clone_size: .
v_call: TRBV9
j_call: TRBJ2-3
cdr3_aa: CASSVGPSTDTQYF
cdr3_nt: TGTGCCAGCAGCGTAGGTCCAAGCACAGATACGCAGTATTTT

d_call: TRBD2
clone_size: .
v_call: TRBV4-2
j_call: TRBJ2-5
cdr3_aa: CASSQAGGEETQYF
cdr3_nt: TGTGCCAGCAGCCAAGCGGGGGGGGAAGAGACCCAGTACTTC

d_call: TRBD1
clone_size: once
v_call: TRBV28
j_call: TRBJ1-1
cdr3_aa: CASSPWDRGLGEAFF
cdr3_nt: TGTGCCAGCAGTCCATGGGACAGGGGTCTGGGTGAAGCTTTCTTT

d_call: .
clone_size: .
v_call: TRBV7-2
j_call: TRBJ2-7
cdr3_aa: CASSSEFLTAYEQYF
cdr3_nt: TGTGCCAGCAGCTCGGAATTCTTGACAGCCTACGAGCAGTACTTC

d_call: .
clone_size: .
v_call: TRBV5-6
j_call: TRBJ2-1
cdr3_aa: CASSFDLRGWDEQFF
cdr3_nt: TGTGCCAGCAGCTTTGATTTGCGGGGATGGGATGAGCAGTTCTTC

d_call: TRBD1
clone_size: .
v_call: TRBV9
j_call: TRBJ2-3
cdr3_aa: CASSVTGATDTQYF
cdr3_nt: TGTGCCAGCAGCGTGACAGGGGCCACAGATACGCAGTATTTT

d_call: .
clone_size: .
v_call: TRBV10-3
j_call: TRBJ1-3
cdr3_aa: CAISESQDDKGNTIYF
cdr3_nt: TGTGCCATCAGTGAGTCGCAGGACGACAAAGGAAACACCATATATTTT

d_call: .
clone_size: .
v_call: TRBV11-2
j_call: TRBJ2-2
cdr3_aa: CASSSFPRGRAGELFF
cdr3_nt: TGTGCCAGCAGCTCATTCCCCCGGGGTAGGGCCGGGGAGCTGTTTTTT

d_call: TRBD2
clone_size: .
v_call: TRBV27
j_call: TRBJ2-3
cdr3_aa: CASSLYSPLAGVSTDTQYF
cdr3_nt: TGTGCCAGCAGTTTATATAGCCCACTAGCGGGAGTGAGCACAGATACGCAGTATTTT